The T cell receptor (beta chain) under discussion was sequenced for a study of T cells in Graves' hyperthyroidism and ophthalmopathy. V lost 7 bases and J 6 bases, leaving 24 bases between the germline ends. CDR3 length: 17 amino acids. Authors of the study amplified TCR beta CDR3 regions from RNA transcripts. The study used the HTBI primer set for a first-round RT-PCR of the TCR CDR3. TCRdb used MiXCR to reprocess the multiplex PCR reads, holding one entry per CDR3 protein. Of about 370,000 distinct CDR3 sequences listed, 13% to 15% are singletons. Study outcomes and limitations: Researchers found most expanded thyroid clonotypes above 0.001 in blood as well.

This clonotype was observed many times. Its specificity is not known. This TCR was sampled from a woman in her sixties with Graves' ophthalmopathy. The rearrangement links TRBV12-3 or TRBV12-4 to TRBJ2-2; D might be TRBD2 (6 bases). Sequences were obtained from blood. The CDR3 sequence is CASTLNRDLGGAGELFF. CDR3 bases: TGTGCCAGCACCCTAAACCGGGACCTAGGAGGGGCCGGGGAGCTGTTTTTT.